One sample yielded the 3 T cell receptor beta chains listed below, sequenced in a study of early stage breast cancer tumors. Data came from immunoSEQ multiplex PCR; TCRdb stores just in-frame clones and leaves some out. The sample consists of around 20,000 clones, 80% to 90% of them appearing once. Specimen: blood. The receptors shown here come from a person aged 65-85 years with breast cancer.

The V call is TRBV27, the J call TRBJ2-7; 9 nucleotides line up with TRBD1. In germline, CDR1 is MNHEY, CDR2 SMNVEV (reference sequence). The CDR3 is 15 residues long. The trim removed 4 bases at V and 5 bases at J, leaving 9 bases unmatched. The CDR3 loop is CASSYSRTGANEQYF. The CDR3, as DNA: TGTGCCAGCAGTTACTCCCGGACAGGGGCCAACGAGCAGTACTTC.

This chain joins TRBV9 and TRBJ2-6, with D possibly matching TRBD2 (6 bases). This CDR3 is 17 amino acids long. Trimming removed 0 bases at V and 4 bases at J, with 14 bases between. Germline lookup yields CDR1 SGDLS and CDR2 YYNGEE. This CDR3 reads CASSVGPGVRGANVLTF. CDR3 DNA: TGTGCCAGCAGCGTAGGGCCGGGGGTGCGCGGGGCCAACGTCCTGACTTTC.

The chain has TRBV6-1 and TRBJ2-7, with TRBD1 as a possible D gene (5 bases). The germline V gene has CDR1 MNHNS and CDR2 SASEGT. This CDR3 contains 13 residues. V lost 4 bases and J lost 1, with 8 bases in between. The CDR3: CASSGQGSYEQYF. The CDR3 nucleotides are TGTGCCAGCAGTGGGCAGGGTTCCTACGAGCAGTACTTC.